One T cell receptor (beta chain) is described in this entry. Its antigen is undetermined. Germline CDR1 reads LNHDA; CDR2 reads SQIVND (reference sequence). This CDR3 region has 15 residues. Between the trimmed V and J ends, which lost 0 bases and 3 bases, there was a span of 11 bases. The sample originates from a study of shared clonotypes between healthy human individuals. Study-level information: A donor's plate count was three for CD4 naive and three for CD4 memory; CD8 naive had two and CD8 memory one. Study-wide points: Enrolling few donors narrowed the genetic and exposure-history diversity that was represented.

Once extracted for a subset, genomic DNA was divided evenly among several immunoSEQ plates. About 33,000 T cell genomes (approximately 0.2 ug DNA) went into each sorted-subset replicate. Repertoires were generated with immunoSEQ multiplex PCR, while TCRdb's copy carries only in-frame clones and drops some. This table has over 850,000 clones, around three quarters appearing once. The TCR comes from a man younger than 30 in good health. Some clones in this sample may be carry-over from other donors' samples. The gene calls are TRBV19 and TRBJ1-2; D is undetermined. Sequenced input: memory CD4+ T cells from PBMCs. Stated subset: CD45RA-negative fraction. This CDR3 reads CASSIDAVHDYGYTF. The DNA of the CDR3 is TGTGCCAGTAGTATAGATGCAGTTCATGACTATGGCTACACCTTC.